This TCR beta chain was sequenced for a study of radiotherapy plus CTLA-4 blockade in lung cancer. Across the study: Disease control was seen in approximately 31% of patients, objective responses in about 19%. Overall study results and limits: Researchers report tumor-derived TCR clones expanding in blood after radiotherapy plus ipilimumab.

The V gene lost 0 bases and the J gene lost 4 bases, with 12 bases spanning the gap. Germline values: CDR1 SEHNR, CDR2 FQNEAQ (reference sequence). This CDR3 is built from 15 residues. Method: immunoSEQ multiplex PCR; TCRdb's copy keeps in-frame clones and lacks some. The data contain about 88,000 clones, about 78% of them seen just once; the ten biggest clones take up about 14%. This clone was seen more than once but under ten times. The target antigen is unknown. This material consisted of peripheral blood, taken from a patient treated with radiotherapy plus ipilimumab. The chain employs TRBV7-9 and TRBJ1-2, with unresolved D. This clonotype was sampled from a human donor with non-small cell lung cancer that progressed on radiotherapy plus ipilimumab. This chain's CDR3 is CASSLAGDRIYGYTF. CDR3 DNA sequence: TGTGCCAGCAGCTTAGCGGGCGACCGCATCTATGGCTACACCTTC.